This T cell receptor beta chain appears in the sequencing data of a study of cytomegalovirus exposure and HLA in healthy donors. Across the study: A prior analysis found about 120 million unique TCR beta sequences from 150 million to 200 million T cells. The study's findings and limits: TRBV6-2, TRBV6-3 and some other V segments were excluded as indistinguishable.

Per germline, CDR1 SEHNR and CDR2 FQNEAQ (reference sequence). CDR3 length: 16 amino acids. Trimming took off 5 bases at V and 0 bases at J, with 14 bases between the two ends. Points on this clone: Its target is not known.

The PCR was carried out with 60 Vbeta primers and 13 Jbeta primers. This table comes from immunoSEQ multiplex PCR, and its TCRdb copy is limited to in-frame clones, with some not included. Of around 180,000 clones in the sample, roughly 80% were seen once. The receptor was derived from a man in his 60s in good health and CMV-seronegative. Sequences were obtained from PBMCs. The chain has TRBV7-9 and TRBJ2-4; D ambiguous. The CDR3 reads CASSHPATTAKNIQYF. CDR3 nucleotides: TGTGCCAGCAGCCACCCGGCTACTACAGCCAAAAACATTCAGTACTTC.